This T cell receptor beta chain was captured by sequencing in a study of CD8 T cells in Susac syndrome. Across the whole study: Among the sequenced Susac syndrome patients, roughly six had active disease while about 8 were in remission. Blood was drawn from Susac syndrome patients while they were therapy-naive, on corticosteroids, or on intravenous immunoglobulin alone. Study-wide findings and caveats: None of the CD4+ T cell repertoires in Susac syndrome showed clonal expansion.

This CDR3 region has 13 residues. The V end was cut by 5 bases, the J end by 2 bases, with 9 bases between. Of note for this clonotype: Its matching antigen is unknown.

cDNA came from around 0.5 to 1 ug RNA primed by random hexamers. Multiplex immunoSEQ PCR targeted 54 Vbeta and 13 Jbeta TCR beta segments. TCRdb recomputed calls from the immunoSEQ multiplex PCR reads with MiXCR, one row per CDR3 protein. Of 150,000 to 180,000 distinct CDR3 sequences in the sample, approximately 95% were seen once. The clonotype comes from a human donor with Susac syndrome. V gene TRBV12-3 or TRBV12-4 combines with J gene TRBJ2-5, with TRBD1 as a possible D gene (5 bases). Input material: CD4+ T cells from PBMCs. CDR3 coding DNA: TGTGCCAGCAGTGGACAACTTCAAGAGACCCAGTACTTC. It translates to CASSGQLQETQYF.